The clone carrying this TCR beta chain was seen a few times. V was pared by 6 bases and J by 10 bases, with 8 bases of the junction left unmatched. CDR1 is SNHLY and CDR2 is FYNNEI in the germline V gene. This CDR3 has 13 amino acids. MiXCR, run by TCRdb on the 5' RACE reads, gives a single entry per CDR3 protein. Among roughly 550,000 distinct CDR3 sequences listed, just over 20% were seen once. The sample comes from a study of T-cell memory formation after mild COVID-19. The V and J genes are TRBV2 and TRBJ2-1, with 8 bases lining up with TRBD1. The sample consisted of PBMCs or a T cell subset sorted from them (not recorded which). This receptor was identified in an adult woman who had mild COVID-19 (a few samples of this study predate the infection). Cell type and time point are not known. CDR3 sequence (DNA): TGTGCCAGCAGCCGCCAGGGGGCGCACGAGCAGTTCTTC. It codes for CASSRQGAHEQFF.